This entry lists 25 T cell receptor beta chains sequenced from one sample in a study of blood T cell repertoires in COVID-19. Libraries were prepared by immunoSEQ multiplex PCR; TCRdb keeps only in-frame clonotypes and omits some of them. The table records about 250,000 clones, roughly 80% of them present only once. The sequenced material came from peripheral blood. These receptor sequences come from a woman of 80 years or more with active or convalescent COVID-19.

The chain links TRBV27 to TRBJ1-2, with no clear D. Trimming removed 5 bases at V and 5 bases at J, with 9 bases between. The CDR3 extends over 12 amino acids. The germline V gene encodes CDR1 MNHEY and CDR2 SMNVEV (reference sequence). The CDR3 nucleotides are TGTGCCAGCAGTGGTGCGGGATATGGCTACACCTTC. Encoded protein: CASSGAGYGYTF.

CDR3 DNA sequence: TGTGCCAGCAGCCTATACGGGACAGGCAATCAGCCCCAGCATTTT. Encoded protein: CASSLYGTGNQPQHF. This chain connects TRBV7-2 to TRBJ1-5; 7 bases fit TRBD1. This CDR3 is 15 amino acids long. J gave up 2 bases and V 5 bases, and 6 bases lay outside the gene matches. In germline, CDR1 is SGHTA, CDR2 FQGNSA.

The V gene is TRBV12-3 or TRBV12-4, the J gene TRBJ1-2; D unclear. This CDR3 has 13 residues. Between the trimmed V and J ends, which lost 3 bases and 6 bases, there was a span of 11 bases. The CDR3 sequence: CASSLDRGDGYTF. DNA of the CDR3: TGTGCCAGCAGTTTGGATCGGGGAGATGGCTACACCTTC.

The rearrangement uses TRBV7-9 and TRBJ1-1, with D tentatively TRBD1 (5 bases). Germline V CDR1 and CDR2: SEHNR, FQNEAQ (reference sequence). This CDR3 spans 13 amino acids. V lost 5 bases, J lost 4 bases, and 11 bases lay in between. This CDR3 is CASSQGGITEAFF. The CDR3 region has the DNA TGTGCCAGCAGCCAGGGAGGGATCACTGAAGCTTTCTTT.

In its sample, this clone was seen a few times. The J gene is TRBJ2-7, the V gene TRBV6-4, with TRBD2 as a possible D gene (5 bases). Trimming removed 6 bases from V and 4 bases from J, with 16 bases in between. The CDR3 consists of 14 residues. Germline V gene sequence: CDR1 MRHNA, CDR2 SNTAGT. This CDR3 reads CASRYSVLPYEQYF. The CDR3 DNA reads as TGTGCCAGCAGATATAGCGTCCTACCTTACGAGCAGTACTTC.

CDR3 DNA: TGTGCCAGCAGCAATCAATATGCCCGAAAACTAGAGACCCAGTACTTC. Its translation is CASSNQYARKLETQYF. V is TRBV11-2 and J is TRBJ2-5; D remains ambiguous. The V end lost 5 bases, the J end lost 4 bases, and 20 bases lay between the germline ends. Germline CDR1 is SGHAT and CDR2 is FQNNGV. This CDR3 contains 16 residues.

The rearrangement uses TRBV12-5 and TRBJ2-7; D unresolved. The length of the CDR3 is 13 residues. Looked up from germline, CDR1 is LGHNT and CDR2 is FRNRAP. The V and J ends lost 6 bases and 2 bases respectively, with 11 bases between them. The CDR3, as DNA: TGTGCTAGTGGCCGCGACGCGGCCTACGAGCAGTACTTC. This codes for CASGRDAAYEQYF.

This clone has a single count. The V and J genes are TRBV18 and TRBJ2-1; 9 positions match TRBD2. The germline gives CDR1 KGHSH, CDR2 LQKENI. This CDR3 region has 15 residues. Trimming cost V 1 base and J 3 bases; bases outside gene matches: 1. DNA for the CDR3: TGTGCCAGCTCACCACGAGCGGGGGGCTACAATGAGCAGTTCTTC. Translated, it gives CASSPRAGGYNEQFF.

The chain employs TRBV23-1 and TRBJ2-2; TRBD2 matches at 10 bases. TRBV23-1 is sorted into the ORF group, with uncertain function. The CDR3 consists of 17 residues. V lost 2 bases and J lost 4; bases outside the gene matches: 7. The CDR3 protein is CASSQRTSGSSTGELFF. The CDR3 DNA reads as TGCGCCAGCAGTCAAAGGACTAGCGGTTCATCCACCGGGGAGCTGTTTTTT.

This chain connects TRBV28 to TRBJ2-3, with 7 bases identical to TRBD2. Trimming took 9 bases from V and 8 from J; bases not matched to a gene: 2. Germline V CDR1 and CDR2: MDHEN, SYDVKM. CDR3 length: 10 amino acids. The CDR3 bases are TGTGCCAGTGCGGGGGTTACGCAGTATTTT. Its translation is CASAGVTQYF. The full variable domain, with the rest looked up from reference TRBV28 and TRBJ2-3, is DVKVTQSSRYLVKRTGEKVFLECVQDMDHENMFWYRQDPGLGLRLIYFSYDVKMKEKGDIPEGYSVSREKKERFSLILESASTNQTSMYLCASAGVTQYFGPGTRLTVL.

This clone has only a few counts. The CDR3 reads CASSFMTGTKLFF. The DNA for the CDR3 is TGTGCCAGCAGTTTTATGACAGGGACTAAACTGTTTTTT. The chain combines TRBV12-3 or TRBV12-4 with TRBJ1-4; 7 bases match TRBD1. The CDR3 loop spans 13 amino acids. V lost 3 bases to trimming and J lost 11 bases; unmatched junction nucleotides: 6.

V usage is TRBV6-5 and J usage is TRBJ1-2, with D possibly TRBD1 on 6 matching bases. Per germline, CDR1 MNHEY and CDR2 SVGAGI. The CDR3 extends over 12 amino acids. V dropped 5 bases and J dropped 8 bases, with 12 bases sitting between them. The CDR3: CASSPQGKGYTF. The CDR3 nucleotides are TGTGCCAGCAGTCCACAGGGAAAGGGCTACACCTTC.

The chain recombines TRBV2 with TRBJ1-2; D gene unclear. Between the trimmed V and J ends, which lost 4 bases and 3 bases, there was a span of 9 bases. This CDR3 comprises 13 residues. Germline V gives CDR1 SNHLY, CDR2 FYNNEI. The CDR3 sequence: CASSVMADYGYTF. For the CDR3, the DNA is TGTGCCAGCAGTGTGATGGCGGACTATGGCTACACCTTC.

This clone came up once. The chain uses TRBV5-1 and TRBJ2-2, with TRBD2 identical over 13 bases. CDR1 is SGHRS and CDR2 is YFSETQ in the germline V gene. The CDR3 runs 16 residues. The V and J ends lost 0 bases and 6 bases, in that order; junction bases with no gene match: 2. As DNA, the CDR3 is TGCGCCAGCAGCTTGGGACTAGCGGGAGGACCCGGGGAGCTGTTTTTT. It yields the protein CASSLGLAGGPGELFF.

This chain connects TRBV5-1 to TRBJ1-2, with D tentatively TRBD1 (5 bases). Germline V CDR1 and CDR2: SGHRS, YFSETQ. Between the trimmed V and J ends, which lost 4 bases and 6 bases, there was a span of 13 bases. CDR3 length: 13 amino acids. The CDR3: CASSQQAPDGYTF. CDR3 in DNA: TGCGCCAGCAGCCAACAGGCCCCGGATGGCTACACCTTC. The full variable domain, in which reference TRBV5-1 and TRBJ1-2 provide the parts outside the CDR3, is KAGVTQTPRYLIKTRGQQVTLSCSPISGHRSVSWYQQTPGQGLQFLFEYFSETQRNKGNFPGRFSGRQFSNSRSEMNVSTLELGDSALYLCASSQQAPDGYTFGSGTRLTVV.

V gene TRBV7-2 combines with J gene TRBJ1-1, with D unclear. Germline CDR1 is SGHTA and CDR2 is FQGNSA. V dropped 2 bases and J dropped 2 bases, with 12 bases sitting between them. This CDR3 comprises 15 residues. Written as DNA, the CDR3 is TGTGCCAGCAGCTTACAATGGCAGGCAAACACTGAAGCTTTCTTT. This gives the protein CASSLQWQANTEAFF. The variable domain in full, with the rest retrieved from reference TRBV7-2 and TRBJ1-1, is GAGVSQSPSNKVTEKGKDVELRCDPISGHTALYWYRQSLGQGLEFLIYFQGNSAPDKSGLPSDRFSAERTGGSVSTLTIQRTQQEDSAVYLCASSLQWQANTEAFFGQGTRLTVV.

The rearrangement uses TRBV28 and TRBJ1-4, with 7 bases aligning to TRBD1. The CDR3 spans 15 residues. Per the germline V gene, CDR1 is MDHEN and CDR2 is SYDVKM. V trimming: 5 bases; J trimming: 2 bases; junction bases outside the gene matches: 5. CDR3 loop: CASSTTGTTNEKLFF. The CDR3 DNA follows: TGTGCCAGCAGTACGACAGGGACCACTAATGAAAAACTGTTTTTT.

The V call is TRBV5-1, the J call TRBJ1-1, with D possibly TRBD1 on 6 matching bases. CDR1 is SGHRS, CDR2 YFSETQ, per germline. The V end was cut by 9 bases, the J end by 3 bases, with 15 bases between. The CDR3 contains 13 residues. CDR3 nucleotides: TGCGCCACCGCGACAGGCGCCGACACTGAAGCTTTCTTT. Translation gives CATATGADTEAFF.

As to this clone: The same CDR3 also results from other DNA sequences found in this sample. The chain has TRBV5-1 and TRBJ2-1, with D possibly being TRBD2 (6 bases). The CDR3 runs 14 residues. V was shortened by 2 bases and J by 3 bases, with 9 bases between the two germline ends. Germline assignment: CDR1 SGHRS and CDR2 YFSETQ. This CDR3 is CASSLRGNYNEQFF. CDR3 nucleotide sequence: TGCGCCAGCAGCTTACGCGGGAACTACAATGAGCAGTTCTTC.

The chain couples TRBV2 to TRBJ2-2; D is possibly TRBD1 (5 bases). This CDR3 has 15 amino acids. Germline V gene lookup returns CDR1 SNHLY and CDR2 FYNNEI. The germline V and J ends were trimmed by 8 bases and 0 bases, with 13 bases remaining between them. CDR3 amino acids: CASDMQGPNTGELFF. For the CDR3, the DNA is TGTGCCAGCGATATGCAGGGCCCGAACACCGGGGAGCTGTTTTTT.

As to this clone: This same CDR3 is encoded by further DNA sequences in the sample. This chain joins TRBV5-1 and TRBJ1-1; perhaps TRBD1 as D (5 bases). The germline gives CDR1 SGHRS, CDR2 YFSETQ. The CDR3 extends over 14 amino acids. V was shortened by 0 bases and J by 1 base, with 7 bases between the two germline ends. The chain's CDR3 is CASSLGQPNTEAFF. The CDR3 region has the DNA TGCGCCAGCAGCTTGGGACAGCCGAACACTGAAGCTTTCTTT. Complete variable domain (other parts from reference TRBV5-1 and TRBJ1-1): KAGVTQTPRYLIKTRGQQVTLSCSPISGHRSVSWYQQTPGQGLQFLFEYFSETQRNKGNFPGRFSGRQFSNSRSEMNVSTLELGDSALYLCASSLGQPNTEAFFGQGTRLTVV.

The J gene is TRBJ1-6, the V gene TRBV2; the match to TRBD1 covers 10 bases. The CDR3 contains 18 residues. With V trimmed by 4 bases and J by 6 bases, 12 bases remained unmatched. Germline values: CDR1 SNHLY, CDR2 FYNNEI. The CDR3 region is CASSVIAGQGGVNSPLHF. DNA of the CDR3: TGTGCCAGCAGTGTCATCGCTGGACAGGGGGGAGTTAATTCACCCCTCCACTTT.

The rearrangement uses TRBV7-9 and TRBJ2-7, with D perhaps TRBD2 (5 bases). Trimming removed 2 bases from V and 0 bases from J, with 8 bases in between. This CDR3 comprises 14 residues. Germline V gene data show CDR1 as SEHNR and CDR2 as FQNEAQ (reference sequence). The DNA of the CDR3 is TGTGCCAGCAGCTTATTCGGGGACTCCTACGAGCAGTACTTC. It translates to CASSLFGDSYEQYF.

The chain couples TRBV3-1 (or the pseudogene TRBV3-2) to TRBJ2-3; 8 nucleotides line up with TRBD2. The junction had 5 bases not matched to a gene; V was cut back by 3 bases and J by 0 bases. The CDR3 spans 16 residues. CDR1 LGHDT and CDR2 YNNKEL come from the germline V gene (reference sequence). CDR3 DNA: TGTGCCAGCAGCCATCGATTAGCGGGAAGCACAGATACGCAGTATTTT. This encodes CASSHRLAGSTDTQYF.

This chain connects TRBV27 to TRBJ1-2; TRBD1 is a possible D gene (6 bases). This CDR3 spans 15 amino acids. V shed 6 bases and J shed 1 base, with 15 bases lying between them. In germline, CDR1 is MNHEY, CDR2 SMNVEV (reference sequence). For the CDR3, the DNA is TGTGCCAGCAGCTTACAGGGAAGGATTAACTATGGCTACACCTTC. It translates to CASSLQGRINYGYTF.